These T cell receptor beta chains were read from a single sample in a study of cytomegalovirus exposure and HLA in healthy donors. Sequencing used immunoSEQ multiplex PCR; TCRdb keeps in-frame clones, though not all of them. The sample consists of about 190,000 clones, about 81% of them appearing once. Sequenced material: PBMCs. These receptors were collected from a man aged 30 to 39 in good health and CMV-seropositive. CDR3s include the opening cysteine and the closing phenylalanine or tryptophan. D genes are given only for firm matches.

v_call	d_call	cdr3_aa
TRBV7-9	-	CASSSEKTYEQYF
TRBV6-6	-	CASSHPSQPQHF
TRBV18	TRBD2	CASSPPWLAGGGEQFF
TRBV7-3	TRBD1	CASSYLRRGLNTEAFF
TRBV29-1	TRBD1	CSGRQGTGTGELFF
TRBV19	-	CASSLQGQGYTF
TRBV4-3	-	CASSQEGQGTYGYTF
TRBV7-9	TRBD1	CASSWDRDSYEQYF
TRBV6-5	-	CASSYSGGNTEAFF
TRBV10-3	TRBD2	CAITQTRTSGSTDTQYF
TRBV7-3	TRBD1	CASSFGDRDNQPQHF
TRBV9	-	CASSARSLSTDTQYF
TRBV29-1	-	CSVVEGVGQYF
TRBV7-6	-	CASSPTGNQPQHF
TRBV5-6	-	CASSLEWQDEQYF
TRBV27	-	CASSTGLQPQHF
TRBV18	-	CASAPAGTAAQYF
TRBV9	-	CASSVDRDTGELFF
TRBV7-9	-	CASSLAGGQFQETQYF
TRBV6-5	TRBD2	CASSQRLARDYEQYF
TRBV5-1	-	CASSLGFDSSYEQYF
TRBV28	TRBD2	CASSPGLAGDTQYF
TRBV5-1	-	CASSPQGWTEAFF
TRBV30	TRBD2	CAWSRKSSGRPGRRQFF
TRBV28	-	CASSFVQDYGYTF
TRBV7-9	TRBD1	CASSFPDRGDYGYTF
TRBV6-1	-	CASSPSRHTGELFF
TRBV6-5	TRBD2	CASSYWASGGTDTQYF
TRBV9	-	CASSVEVFSYEQYF
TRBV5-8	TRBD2	CASSSGLAEETQYF
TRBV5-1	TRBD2	CASRAGTSKHEQYF
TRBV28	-	CASSGAGAPQHF
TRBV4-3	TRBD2	CASSPGTSGGAYEQYF
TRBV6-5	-	CATRQMGGPETQYF
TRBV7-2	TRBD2	CASSLSGRAEQTQYF
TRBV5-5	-	CASTSEWVVETQYF
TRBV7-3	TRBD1	CASSSDRGRTGELFF
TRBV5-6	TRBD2	CASSDGWTSEETQYF
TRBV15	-	CATSPGEVRSNQPQHF
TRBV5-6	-	CASSFSRVSAFF
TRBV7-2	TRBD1	CASSWGQGITEAFF
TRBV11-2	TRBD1	CASSPTGDQPQHF
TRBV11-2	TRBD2	CASSFPTGGENIQYF
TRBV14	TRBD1	CASNQQGHGYTF
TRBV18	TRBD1	CASSQIRDRGYEQYF
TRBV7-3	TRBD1	CASSRTGETQYF
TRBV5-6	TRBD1	CASKTGTGFNFLHF